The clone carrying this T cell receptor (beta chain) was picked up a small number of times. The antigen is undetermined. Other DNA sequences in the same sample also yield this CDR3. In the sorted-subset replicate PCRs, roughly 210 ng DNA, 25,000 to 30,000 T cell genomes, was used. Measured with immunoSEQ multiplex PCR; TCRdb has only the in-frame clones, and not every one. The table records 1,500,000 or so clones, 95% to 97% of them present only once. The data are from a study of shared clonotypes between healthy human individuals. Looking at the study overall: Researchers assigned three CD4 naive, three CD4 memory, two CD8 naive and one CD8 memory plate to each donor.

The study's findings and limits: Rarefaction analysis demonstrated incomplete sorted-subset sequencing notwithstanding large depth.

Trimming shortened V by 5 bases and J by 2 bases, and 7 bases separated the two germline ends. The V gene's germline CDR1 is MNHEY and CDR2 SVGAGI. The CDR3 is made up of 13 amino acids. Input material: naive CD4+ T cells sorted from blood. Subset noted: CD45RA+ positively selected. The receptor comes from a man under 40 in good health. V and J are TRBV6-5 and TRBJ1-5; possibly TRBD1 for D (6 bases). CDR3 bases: TGTGCCAGCAGTCGACAGGGCAATCAGCCCCAGCATTTT. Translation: CASSRQGNQPQHF.